This record covers a single TCR beta chain. The germline V gene encodes CDR1 MGHRA and CDR2 YSYEKL. The CDR3 runs to 15 residues. Deletions cut 2 bases from V and 4 bases from J, with 11 bases between. The assay was immunoSEQ multiplex PCR, and TCRdb's table has in-frame clones only and misses some. The repertoire holds roughly 250,000 clones, with 83% as singletons. This sample is part of a study of blood T cell repertoires in COVID-19. Study at large: T cells, B-cell-depleted T cells, or PBMCs provided the cDNA or gDNA that served as material.

This chain joins TRBV4-1 and TRBJ2-2; tentatively, D is TRBD2 (5 bases). The specimen was peripheral blood. This TCR derives from a human donor in a cohort sampled during active COVID-19. The DNA of the CDR3 is TGCGCCAGCAGCCAATCAGGAGGCGCCACCGGGGAGCTGTTTTTT. Translating gives CASSQSGGATGELFF.